A selection of T cell receptor beta chains follows, all from one sample in a study of cytomegalovirus exposure and HLA in healthy donors. TCRdb's table, derived via immunoSEQ multiplex PCR, lists solely in-frame clones and lacks some. The table includes about 98,000 clones, 60% to 80% detected once. Sequencing was carried out using PBMCs. The source is a female donor in good health and CMV-seronegative. Each CDR3 is given with its conserved first and last residue. Fields, in order: V gene, D gene, clone size, J gene, CDR3 DNA, CDR3 protein. D genes are given only for firm matches. Part of the rows lack a size; the others show once, few, many or a class for expanded clones.

v_gene: TRBV6-5
d_gene: NA
abundance: NA
j_gene: TRBJ1-1
CDR3nt: TGTGCCAGCAGTTATATGGGGGGTAGAGGGACTGAAGCTTTCTTT
CDR3aa: CASSYMGGRGTEAFF

v_gene: TRBV29-1
d_gene: NA
abundance: NA
j_gene: TRBJ2-7
CDR3nt: TGCAGCGCGAGGGCAGGCGGGAACCCCCACGAGCAGTACTTC
CDR3aa: CSARAGGNPHEQYF

v_gene: TRBV6-1
d_gene: TRBD1
abundance: NA
j_gene: TRBJ1-5
CDR3nt: TGTGCCAGCAGTGAATGGGACAGGGTGGGTCAGCCCCAGCATTTT
CDR3aa: CASSEWDRVGQPQHF

v_gene: TRBV4-1
d_gene: TRBD2
abundance: NA
j_gene: TRBJ2-7
CDR3nt: TGCGCCAGCAGCCCCGCTAGCGGGAGTCGGTACGAGCAGTACTTC
CDR3aa: CASSPASGSRYEQYF

v_gene: TRBV7-6
d_gene: NA
abundance: NA
j_gene: TRBJ1-1
CDR3nt: TGTGCCAGCAGCTTAGCGCCGGGAACAGGGAGTGAGAGGGAAGCTTTCTTT
CDR3aa: CASSLAPGTGSEREAFF

v_gene: TRBV10-2
d_gene: NA
abundance: NA
j_gene: TRBJ2-5
CDR3nt: TGCGCCAGCAGTAATCTATCCCCGGGGATAGGCGGAGAGACCCAGTACTTC
CDR3aa: CASSNLSPGIGGETQYF

v_gene: TRBV28
d_gene: NA
abundance: NA
j_gene: TRBJ1-2
CDR3nt: TGTGCCAGCAGGCCAACCGGGGATTTGAATGGCTACACCTTC
CDR3aa: CASRPTGDLNGYTF

v_gene: TRBV18
d_gene: NA
abundance: NA
j_gene: TRBJ1-1
CDR3nt: TGTGCCAGCTCACGGGGCCAGAACACTGAAGCTTTCTTT
CDR3aa: CASSRGQNTEAFF

v_gene: TRBV7-2
d_gene: TRBD2
abundance: few
j_gene: TRBJ2-7
CDR3nt: TGTGCCAGCAGCACCAGCGGGACCCTCGAGCAGTACTTC
CDR3aa: CASSTSGTLEQYF

v_gene: TRBV10-3
d_gene: NA
abundance: NA
j_gene: TRBJ1-6
CDR3nt: TGTGCCATCAGTGGGGCAGCGGTTCATTCCTCACCCCTCCACTTT
CDR3aa: CAISGAAVHSSPLHF

v_gene: TRBV7-9
d_gene: TRBD1
abundance: NA
j_gene: TRBJ1-1
CDR3nt: TGTGCCAGCAGCTTACCTGGGACAGTCAACACTGAAGCTTTCTTT
CDR3aa: CASSLPGTVNTEAFF

v_gene: TRBV7-9
d_gene: NA
abundance: few
j_gene: TRBJ1-1
CDR3nt: TGTGCCAGCAGCACCCACCCGGCGGGGACTGAAGCTTTCTTT
CDR3aa: CASSTHPAGTEAFF

v_gene: TRBV10-2
d_gene: TRBD2
abundance: few
j_gene: TRBJ2-1
CDR3nt: TGCGCCAGCAGAGCCTTGCTGCGCACTAGCGGGGGGTACAATGAGCAGTTCTTC
CDR3aa: CASRALLRTSGGYNEQFF

v_gene: TRBV2
d_gene: TRBD2
abundance: few
j_gene: TRBJ2-1
CDR3nt: TGTGCCAGCAGAAGGACTAGCGATGAGCAGTTCTTC
CDR3aa: CASRRTSDEQFF

v_gene: TRBV27
d_gene: TRBD1
abundance: few
j_gene: TRBJ1-1
CDR3nt: TGTGCCAGTAGGGACAGGCGGGCCCAGTTGGCTTTCTTT
CDR3aa: CASRDRRAQLAFF

v_gene: TRBV6-1
d_gene: TRBD2
abundance: NA
j_gene: TRBJ2-5
CDR3nt: TGTGCCAGCAGTGATTGGCCTAGCGGGGGGGAGACCCAGTACTTC
CDR3aa: CASSDWPSGGETQYF

v_gene: TRBV30
d_gene: NA
abundance: NA
j_gene: TRBJ1-1
CDR3nt: TGTGCCTGGAGAGAAATCAGGAACACTGAAGCTTTCTTT
CDR3aa: CAWREIRNTEAFF

v_gene: TRBV19
d_gene: TRBD2
abundance: few
j_gene: TRBJ2-5
CDR3nt: TGTGCCAGTACCACTGGGACTAGCGGGGGTCAAGAGACCCAGTACTTC
CDR3aa: CASTTGTSGGQETQYF

v_gene: TRBV2
d_gene: NA
abundance: NA
j_gene: TRBJ1-5
CDR3nt: TGTGCCAGCCGGGGGGCCTACAGCAATCAGCCCCAGCATTTT
CDR3aa: CASRGAYSNQPQHF

v_gene: TRBV7-2
d_gene: NA
abundance: NA
j_gene: TRBJ2-1
CDR3nt: TGTGCCAGCAGCCTCCAGGGTGTTGAGGTGCAGTTCTTC
CDR3aa: CASSLQGVEVQFF

v_gene: TRBV19
d_gene: NA
abundance: NA
j_gene: TRBJ2-1
CDR3nt: TGTGCCAGTAGTATCGCGCAGGGGTGGTTCAATGAGCAGTTCTTC
CDR3aa: CASSIAQGWFNEQFF

v_gene: TRBV12-5
d_gene: TRBD1
abundance: NA
j_gene: TRBJ2-4
CDR3nt: TGTGCTAGTGGTTTGGGAGGGGGCGGGCGAAACATTCAGTACTTC
CDR3aa: CASGLGGGGRNIQYF

v_gene: TRBV9
d_gene: NA
abundance: few
j_gene: TRBJ2-2
CDR3nt: TGTGCCAGCGGGGTTGGAGGAGGCACCGGGGAGCTGTTTTTT
CDR3aa: CASGVGGGTGELFF

v_gene: TRBV29-1
d_gene: TRBD1
abundance: NA
j_gene: TRBJ1-2
CDR3nt: TGCAGCGTTCACGAGGGGGCGCGGGGCTACACCTTC
CDR3aa: CSVHEGARGYTF

v_gene: TRBV5-5
d_gene: TRBD1
abundance: NA
j_gene: TRBJ2-5
CDR3nt: TGTGCCAGCAGGGCCGGGGACAGACAAGAGACCCAGTACTTC
CDR3aa: CASRAGDRQETQYF

v_gene: TRBV7-9
d_gene: NA
abundance: few
j_gene: TRBJ1-2
CDR3nt: TGTGCCAATGACCCGCTATTGCAGGGCCCTAACTATGGCTACACCTTC
CDR3aa: CANDPLLQGPNYGYTF

v_gene: TRBV7-9
d_gene: TRBD1
abundance: once
j_gene: TRBJ2-7
CDR3nt: TGTGCCAGCAGCTCACAGGGGGGCGAGCAGTACTTC
CDR3aa: CASSSQGGEQYF

v_gene: TRBV7-9
d_gene: TRBD1
abundance: NA
j_gene: TRBJ1-5
CDR3nt: TGTGCCAGCAGCTCCACCGGGACAGTAGACAATCAGCCCCAGCATTTT
CDR3aa: CASSSTGTVDNQPQHF

v_gene: TRBV4-3
d_gene: NA
abundance: NA
j_gene: TRBJ2-4
CDR3nt: TGCGCCAGCAGCCAAGTCGCCGTGAGCTTAGCCAAAAACATTCAGTACTTC
CDR3aa: CASSQVAVSLAKNIQYF

v_gene: TRBV5-8
d_gene: NA
abundance: once
j_gene: TRBJ2-7
CDR3nt: TGTGCCAGCAGCAAGAGCGGATTCTACGAGCAGTACTTC
CDR3aa: CASSKSGFYEQYF

v_gene: TRBV28
d_gene: NA
abundance: NA
j_gene: TRBJ1-2
CDR3nt: TGTGCCAGCAGTTCGTCAGGGACTAACTATGGCTACACCTTC
CDR3aa: CASSSSGTNYGYTF

v_gene: TRBV4-1
d_gene: NA
abundance: few
j_gene: TRBJ2-7
CDR3nt: TGCGCCAGCAGCTATGACAGGATTTTTTCCTACGAGCAGTACTTC
CDR3aa: CASSYDRIFSYEQYF

v_gene: TRBV9
d_gene: TRBD1
abundance: NA
j_gene: TRBJ1-1
CDR3nt: TGTGCCAGCAGCGTAGCGGCAGGGGGGACTGAAGCTTTCTTT
CDR3aa: CASSVAAGGTEAFF

v_gene: TRBV6-5
d_gene: NA
abundance: NA
j_gene: TRBJ1-1
CDR3nt: TGTGCCAGCAGTTACGGGCAGGGGTTGAACACTGAAGCTTTCTTT
CDR3aa: CASSYGQGLNTEAFF

v_gene: TRBV28
d_gene: NA
abundance: NA
j_gene: TRBJ2-7
CDR3nt: TGTGCCAGTGGACAGAACTACGAGCAGTACTTC
CDR3aa: CASGQNYEQYF

v_gene: TRBV14
d_gene: TRBD1
abundance: NA
j_gene: TRBJ1-2
CDR3nt: TGTGCCAGCAGCCTCGCGACAGGGTCCCCCTATGGCTACACCTTC
CDR3aa: CASSLATGSPYGYTF

v_gene: TRBV19
d_gene: NA
abundance: NA
j_gene: TRBJ1-5
CDR3nt: TGTGCCAGTAGTATTTCGGGGTATAGCAATCAGCCCCAGCATTTT
CDR3aa: CASSISGYSNQPQHF

v_gene: TRBV7-8
d_gene: TRBD1
abundance: NA
j_gene: TRBJ1-5
CDR3nt: TGTGCCAGCAGCTTAGGGACAGGGGATCAGCCCCAGCATTTT
CDR3aa: CASSLGTGDQPQHF

v_gene: TRBV10-1
d_gene: NA
abundance: few
j_gene: TRBJ2-1
CDR3nt: TGCGCCAGCAGTGAGTCTGGCGGGTCCTACAATGAGCAGTTCTTC
CDR3aa: CASSESGGSYNEQFF

v_gene: TRBV28
d_gene: NA
abundance: NA
j_gene: TRBJ1-5
CDR3nt: TGTGCCAGCAGCCCCAGGGGAGGGTCACTTAATCAGCCCCAGCATTTT
CDR3aa: CASSPRGGSLNQPQHF

v_gene: TRBV18
d_gene: NA
abundance: NA
j_gene: TRBJ1-2
CDR3nt: TGTGCCAGCTCACCACCTGGGCGCTCTGGCTACACCTTC
CDR3aa: CASSPPGRSGYTF

v_gene: TRBV9
d_gene: TRBD2
abundance: NA
j_gene: TRBJ2-5
CDR3nt: TGTGCCAGCACCCGTAGCGGGGGGGGAGAGACCCAGTACTTC
CDR3aa: CASTRSGGGETQYF

v_gene: TRBV6-5
d_gene: TRBD1
abundance: NA
j_gene: TRBJ2-3
CDR3nt: TGTGCCAGCAGTGATCGGGACAGGGGTAGATATTTT
CDR3aa: CASSDRDRGRYF

v_gene: TRBV7-9
d_gene: TRBD1
abundance: once
j_gene: TRBJ2-4
CDR3nt: TGTGCCAGCAGCTTAGTGAGACAGGGGAAAAACATTCAGTACTTC
CDR3aa: CASSLVRQGKNIQYF

v_gene: TRBV30
d_gene: NA
abundance: NA
j_gene: TRBJ1-3
CDR3nt: TGTGCCTGGACACCGGCAGGGGCAGGAAACACCATATATTTT
CDR3aa: CAWTPAGAGNTIYF

v_gene: TRBV5-8
d_gene: NA
abundance: NA
j_gene: TRBJ2-1
CDR3nt: TGTGCCAGCAGCCATTGGCAGAACAGCTATGAGCAGTTCTTC
CDR3aa: CASSHWQNSYEQFF

v_gene: TRBV6-1
d_gene: TRBD2
abundance: once
j_gene: TRBJ2-7
CDR3nt: TGTGCCAGCACCCCGACTAGCGGGCTTTACGAGCAGTACTTC
CDR3aa: CASTPTSGLYEQYF

v_gene: TRBV4-1
d_gene: TRBD2
abundance: NA
j_gene: TRBJ2-7
CDR3nt: TGCGCCAGCAGCCAAGTGCCGACTAGCGGGAGCCTCTACGAGCAGTACTTC
CDR3aa: CASSQVPTSGSLYEQYF

v_gene: TRBV12-5
d_gene: NA
abundance: NA
j_gene: TRBJ2-2
CDR3nt: TGTGCTAGTGGTTTCGGAGGTAGCGGGGAGCTGTTTTTT
CDR3aa: CASGFGGSGELFF

v_gene: TRBV15
d_gene: NA
abundance: few
j_gene: TRBJ1-1
CDR3nt: TGTGCCACCAGCAGAGATGGTAGGGGGGAAGCTTTCTTT
CDR3aa: CATSRDGRGEAFF